This is a list of T cell receptor beta chains from one sample in a study of blood T cell repertoires in COVID-19. The data were produced by immunoSEQ multiplex PCR, yet TCRdb's version contains in-frame clones alone and is incomplete. The repertoire holds under 150,000 clones, approximately 86% seen once, with around 3.1% in the top ten. Sequenced sample: peripheral blood. These receptors all stem from a woman aged 40 to 50 with active or convalescent COVID-19. Each CDR3 is given with its conserved first and last residue. A D gene is named only where the DNA matches it firmly. Not all rows give a size; the values are once, few, many and, for expanded clones, a class.

v_gene	abundance	d_gene	j_gene	CDR3aa	CDR3nt
TRBV30	NA	NA	TRBJ1-2	CAWSVLNGVGYTF	TGTGCCTGGAGTGTACTGAACGGGGTCGGCTACACCTTC
TRBV27	NA	NA	TRBJ2-1	CASSQGSPLDEQFF	TGTGCCAGCAGTCAGGGTAGCCCTTTGGATGAGCAGTTCTTC
TRBV7-8	once	NA	TRBJ1-5	CASSRHTSSGDQPQHF	TGTGCCAGCAGCCGTCATACCTCGTCCGGAGATCAGCCCCAGCATTTT
TRBV19	NA	TRBD1	TRBJ1-2	CASTDPRGGYTF	TGTGCCAGTACTGACCCCAGGGGGGGCTACACCTTC
TRBV9	NA	NA	TRBJ2-1	CASSVETGKYNEQFF	TGTGCCAGCAGCGTAGAGACAGGCAAGTACAATGAGCAGTTCTTC
TRBV2	NA	NA	TRBJ1-4	CASSQIQGGGEKLFF	TGTGCCAGCAGCCAGATACAGGGTGGAGGAGAAAAACTGTTTTTT
TRBV19	NA	TRBD2	TRBJ2-3	CASSTTHGGVRTDTQYF	TGTGCCAGTAGTACTACACACGGGGGGGTTCGCACAGATACGCAGTATTTT
TRBV27	NA	TRBD1	TRBJ1-2	CASSPARDRAYGYTF	TGTGCCAGCAGCCCCGCAAGGGACAGAGCCTATGGCTACACCTTC
TRBV18	once	TRBD1	TRBJ1-3	CASSPRQGAPSGNTIYF	TGTGCCAGCTCACCGCGACAGGGGGCCCCCTCTGGAAACACCATATATTTT
TRBV6-4	NA	NA	TRBJ2-1	CASSEGGREFF	TGTGCCAGCAGTGAAGGGGGGAGGGAGTTCTTC
TRBV5-5	few	NA	TRBJ2-3	CASSLAPAGGSTDTQYF	TGTGCCAGCAGCTTGGCCCCAGCGGGTGGGAGCACAGATACGCAGTATTTT
TRBV7-2	NA	TRBD1	TRBJ1-1	CASSLAQGGGTEAFF	TGTGCCAGCAGCTTAGCGCAGGGGGGAGGCACTGAAGCTTTCTTT
TRBV6-5	NA	NA	TRBJ1-5	CASREGNQPQHF	TGTGCCAGCAGGGAGGGGAATCAGCCCCAGCATTTT
TRBV29-1	NA	TRBD2	TRBJ2-7	CSVTLWEGLDDYEQYF	TGCAGCGTCACCCTCTGGGAGGGATTGGACGACTACGAGCAGTACTTC
TRBV6-2/TRBV6-3	NA	TRBD1	TRBJ2-7	CASNPTGTRTYEQYF	TGTGCCAGCAACCCGACAGGGACGCGTACCTACGAGCAGTACTTC
TRBV5-1	once	NA	TRBJ1-1	CASSLKVNTRGEAFF	TGCGCCAGCAGCTTGAAGGTAAACACAAGGGGTGAAGCTTTCTTT
TRBV28	NA	NA	TRBJ1-1	CASITRGIYSEAFF	TGTGCCAGCATCACGAGGGGGATATACTCTGAAGCTTTCTTT
TRBV6-2/TRBV6-3	NA	NA	TRBJ2-7	CASSPSSYEQYF	TGTGCCAGCAGCCCCTCCTCCTACGAGCAGTACTTC
TRBV6-1	NA	NA	TRBJ2-1	CASSESGAYNEQFF	TGTGCCAGCAGTGAATCGGGGGCCTACAATGAGCAGTTCTTC
TRBV6-5	NA	NA	TRBJ1-4	CASSYLGSGGNEKLFF	TGTGCCAGCAGTTACCTAGGCAGTGGGGGGAACGAAAAACTGTTTTTT
TRBV7-9	NA	NA	TRBJ1-2	CASSLDQVAASGYTF	TGTGCCAGCAGCTTAGATCAGGTGGCCGCATCGGGCTACACCTTC
TRBV7-9	NA	NA	TRBJ1-1	CASSSRGLNTEAFF	TGTGCCAGCAGCTCCAGGGGATTGAACACTGAAGCTTTCTTT
TRBV28	NA	TRBD1	TRBJ1-5	CASSSPLTGSNQPQHF	TGTGCCAGCAGTTCCCCCTTGACAGGGTCGAATCAGCCCCAGCATTTT
TRBV5-1	NA	NA	TRBJ2-2	CASSSIVGDTGELFF	TGCGCCAGCAGCTCCATCGTGGGAGACACCGGGGAGCTGTTTTTT
TRBV30	NA	NA	TRBJ1-2	CAWSVSGAYYGYTF	TGTGCCTGGAGTGTATCTGGGGCCTACTATGGCTACACCTTC
TRBV6-2/TRBV6-3	NA	TRBD1	TRBJ1-1	CASSYDRGYTEAFF	TGTGCCAGCAGTTACGACAGGGGGTACACTGAAGCTTTCTTT
TRBV28	NA	NA	TRBJ1-6	CASSLTGGGRGWDNSPLHF	TGTGCCAGCAGTCTAACGGGGGGCGGACGTGGTTGGGATAATTCACCCCTCCACTTT
TRBV28	NA	NA	TRBJ2-7	CASSPDSLLSYEQYF	TGTGCCAGCAGCCCCGACAGTCTGCTCTCCTACGAGCAGTACTTC
TRBV9	many	TRBD1	TRBJ2-6	CASSATGTGVSGANVLTF	TGTGCCAGCAGCGCCACCGGGACAGGGGTCTCCGGGGCCAACGTCCTGACTTTC